Detailed here is one TCR beta chain. Germline is not matched at one junction end, which may reflect a read error. Germline lookup yields CDR1 SGHNT and CDR2 YENEEA. The CDR3 length is 15 residues. The data belong to a study of blood T cell repertoires in COVID-19. Study summary: Whether acute or convalescent, the COVID-19 samples came from the United States, Italy and Spain. The cDNA or gDNA used as material had been derived from T cells, B-cell-depleted T cells, or PBMCs.

Original data processing: By means of reference gene primer amplification, nucleated cell counts were estimated. Profiled with immunoSEQ multiplex PCR; TCRdb holds only in-frame clones, not every one. V and J calls and clone size are copied from that table; D and trimming were computed from the DNA. The sample shows around 250,000 clones, over 65% of them seen only once. The clonotype was recovered from a man between 60 and 70 years old who had recovered from COVID-19. The specimen was peripheral blood. V is TRBV11-3 and J is TRBJ2-5, with D possibly matching TRBD2 (6 bases). CDR3: CASSVEAGAGETQYF. For the CDR3, the DNA is TGTGCCAGCAGCGTAGAGGCGGGCGCGGGGGAGACCCAGTACTTC.